The sequence of this T cell receptor beta chain was determined in a study of OX40 agonist ivuxolimab in advanced cancers. In the study overall: Head and neck, renal cell, melanoma or hepatocellular carcinoma were the cancers that dose-escalation patients had.

Germline V lookup: CDR1 SGDLS, CDR2 YYNGEE. The CDR3 has 14 amino acids. Trimming removed 3 bases from V and 4 bases from J; junction bases left unmatched: 6. Clones were read by immunoSEQ multiplex PCR, and TCRdb kept only the in-frame ones, dropping some. The table has 48,000 or so clones, about 83% seen once. The material sequenced was CD4+ or CD8+ T cells sorted from blood, taken in a trial of the OX40 agonist ivuxolimab. V gene TRBV9 combines with J gene TRBJ2-5, with 7 positions matching TRBD1. This receptor was identified in an adult with an advanced solid tumor such as melanoma, head and neck, liver or kidney cancer. CDR3 DNA: TGTGCCAGCAGCGGCGACAGGGTTGTAGAGACCCAGTACTTC. Translating it yields CASSGDRVVETQYF.